Following are 17 T cell receptor beta chains from one sample sequenced in a study of blood T cells in healthy people across ages (dated by TCRdb to about 2015). Preparation of the library involved 5' RACE. The reads were generated on an Illumina HiSeq 2500. A second roughly 7 to 12 cycle PCR used a sample-barcoded 5' primer and a J-beta primer mix. In TCRdb, the public reads were trimmed at Q25 with fastp and aligned with MiXCR, with productive beta chains retained. Every entry covers one CDR3 protein and lists the most common genes and DNA from its rows. Counted in this sample were about 1.8 million distinct CDR3 sequences; about 49% of them appeared once. The ten largest clonotypes hold less than 2.5% of the sample. Specimen: blood. The receptors were sampled from a woman between 40 and 55 years old in good health.

This chain connects TRBV19 to TRBJ2-7, with 8 bases aligning to TRBD1. V lost 10 bases and J lost 1; bases outside the gene matches: 12. Germline V lookup: CDR1 LNHDA, CDR2 SQIVND (reference sequence). The CDR3 is made up of 15 amino acids. As DNA, the CDR3 is TGTGCCACCCGGGTCGGGACAGGCGCATCCTACGAGCAGTACTTC. Translation gives CATRVGTGASYEQYF.

J is TRBJ2-5 and V is TRBV28; 11 nucleotides match TRBD1. This CDR3 spans 18 amino acids. Germline CDR1 reads MDHEN; CDR2 reads SYDVKM. V lost 5 bases, J lost 1 base, and 12 bases stayed unmatched. The CDR3 DNA sequence: TGTGCCAGCAGTATCCGGGACAGGGGGATTTGTTGCCAAGAGACCCAGTACTTC. Protein sequence: CASSIRDRGICCQETQYF.

This clonotype was counted only a few times. J is TRBJ2-7 and V is TRBV27; a possible D gene is TRBD2 (5 bases). The CDR3 is made up of 13 amino acids. Germline CDR1 is MNHEY and CDR2 is SMNVEV (reference sequence). Trimming took 3 bases from V and 5 from J, leaving 11 bases between them. Written as DNA, the CDR3 is TGTGCCAGCAGTTTCAAACTAGGCAACGAGCAGTACTTC. It codes for CASSFKLGNEQYF.

The V and J genes are TRBV12-3 or TRBV12-4 and TRBJ2-5; TRBD2 agrees at 8 bases. There are 14 residues in the CDR3. V lost 5 bases and J lost 2; bases outside the gene matches: 4. The CDR3 coding sequence is TGTGCCAGCAGTAGGCGGGGGGCACAAGAGACCCAGTACTTC. Translated, it gives CASSRRGAQETQYF.

This chain uses TRBV6-2 or TRBV6-3 with TRBJ2-6, with D possibly being TRBD2 (6 bases). Between the trimmed V and J ends, which lost 7 bases and 4 bases, there was a span of 14 bases. In germline, CDR1 is MNHEY, CDR2 SVGEGT. The length of the CDR3 is 15 residues. The DNA for the CDR3 is TGTGCCAGCAATTCCCGGGACTTGGGGGCCAACGTCCTGACTTTC. Residues: CASNSRDLGANVLTF.

The chain couples TRBV7-8 to TRBJ2-6, with D possibly TRBD2 on 5 matching bases. This CDR3 spans 17 amino acids. Germline V gene data show CDR1 as SGHVS and CDR2 as FQNEAQ. V gave up 4 bases and J gave up 3 bases, with 16 bases separating them. The CDR3 loop reads CASSSRVVGVGANVLTF. DNA for the CDR3: TGTGCCAGCAGCTCGAGGGTGGTAGGAGTTGGGGCCAACGTCCTGACTTTC.

The chain combines TRBV20-1 with TRBJ2-5; D assignment may be TRBD1 or TRBD2 (6 bases each). The germline CDR1 and CDR2 sequences are DFQATT and SNEGSKA (reference sequence). The CDR3 covers 14 residues. The ends were cut back, 3 bases at V and 1 base at J, with 12 bases in the middle. The CDR3 reads CSASPGALQETQYF. The DNA for the CDR3 is TGCAGTGCTAGTCCGGGGGCCCTCCAAGAGACCCAGTACTTC.

This chain joins TRBV28 and TRBJ2-7, with D maybe TRBD1 (6 bases). CDR1 is MDHEN and CDR2 is SYDVKM in the germline V gene. The CDR3 is 14 amino acids. Deletions cut 4 bases from V and 3 bases from J, with 13 bases between. The CDR3 sequence is CASSSGQSLYEQYF. As DNA, the CDR3 is TGTGCCAGCAGTTCGGGACAAAGTCTCTACGAGCAGTACTTC.

Only a few counts were recorded for this clonotype. This sequence joins TRBV20-1 and TRBJ2-7; 7 nucleotides agree with TRBD1. This CDR3 comprises 13 residues. Germline V gives CDR1 DFQATT, CDR2 SNEGSKA (reference sequence). The V gene end was trimmed by 5 bases and the J gene end by 3 bases; junction bases not matched to a gene: 7. CDR3 sequence (DNA): TGCAGTGCTTGCCGGGACAGCTGCTACGAGCAGTACTTC. Its protein product is CSACRDSCYEQYF.

CDR3 loop: CSAGGDILTDTQYF. The CDR3 coding sequence is TGCAGTGCTGGAGGCGATATCCTCACAGATACGCAGTATTTT. The chain recombines TRBV20-1 with TRBJ2-3; a weak D match, TRBD2 (5 bases). Trimming pared 5 bases from V and 2 bases from J, leaving 14 bases between. Germline-derived CDR1 and CDR2 are DFQATT and SNEGSKA (reference sequence). CDR3 size: 14 residues.

The sample holds a few counts of this clonotype. V and J are TRBV25-1 and TRBJ1-4; TRBD1 matches at 7 bases. From germline, CDR1 is MGHDK and CDR2 SYGVNS. V gave up 4 bases and J gave up 2 bases; unmatched junction bases: 10. The CDR3 runs 17 residues. The CDR3, as DNA: TGTGCCAGCAGTGTCCTCTGGGCGGGACAGACTAATGAAAAACTGTTTTTT. Amino acids: CASSVLWAGQTNEKLFF. Full variable domain (rest looked up from reference TRBV25-1 and TRBJ1-4): EADIYQTPRYLVIGTGKKITLECSQTMGHDKMYWYQQDPGMELHLIHYSYGVNSTEKGDLSSESTVSRIRTEHFPLTLESARPSHTSQYLCASSVLWAGQTNEKLFFGSGTQLSVL.

The chain uses TRBV29-1 and TRBJ1-2; TRBD1 agrees at 8 bases. The CDR3 sequence is 11 residues long. The V gene end was trimmed by 6 bases and the J gene end by 6 bases; junction bases not matched to a gene: 3. In germline, CDR1 is SQVTM, CDR2 ANQGSEA. The CDR3 spells CSVQTGDGYTF. Written as DNA, the CDR3 is TGCAGCGTACAGACAGGGGATGGCTACACCTTC.

The chain's CDR3 is CASSLPPGGAEQFF. The CDR3 nucleotides read TGTGCCAGCAGCTTACCACCAGGGGGGGCTGAGCAGTTCTTC. The chain is built from TRBV11-2 and TRBJ2-1; D may be TRBD1 or TRBD2 (7 bases each). Per the germline V gene, CDR1 is SGHAT and CDR2 is FQNNGV. Deletions cut 2 bases from V and 9 bases from J, with 14 bases between. The CDR3 is 14 amino acids.

This clonotype was recorded many times. The genes are TRBV29-1 and TRBJ2-5; D unclear. Germline V gene data show CDR1 as SQVTM and CDR2 as ANQGSEA. The CDR3 runs to 12 residues. V lost 5 bases to trimming and J lost 5 bases, with 12 bases between them. CDR3 sequence reads: CSVFPTTETQYF. For the CDR3, the DNA is TGCAGCGTTTTCCCGACAACTGAGACCCAGTACTTC.

The CDR3 DNA follows: TGTGCCAGCAGTAGAACACCGGGCCCTTCCTACAATGAGCAGTTCTTC. This encodes CASSRTPGPSYNEQFF. This sequence joins TRBV6-5 and TRBJ2-1; D is undetermined. The V gene lost 5 bases and the J gene lost 1 base, with 15 bases spanning the gap. The germline gives CDR1 MNHEY, CDR2 SVGAGI. The CDR3 runs 16 residues.

This clonotype showed up just a few times. CDR3 region: CSARSGTGLYEQYF. CDR3 bases: TGCAGTGCTAGGTCCGGGACAGGGTTGTACGAGCAGTACTTC. The chain has TRBV20-1 and TRBJ2-7; 9 nucleotides line up with TRBD1. The CDR3 has 14 amino acids. V was pared by 3 bases and J by 4 bases, with 7 bases of the junction left unmatched. Germline assignment: CDR1 DFQATT and CDR2 SNEGSKA (reference sequence).

This chain connects TRBV11-1 to TRBJ1-1; a weak D match, TRBD1 (6 bases). The length of the CDR3 is 13 residues. Deletions cut 4 bases from V and 8 bases from J, with 14 bases between. Per the germline V gene, CDR1 is SGHAT and CDR2 is FQDESV (reference sequence). The CDR3: CASSSTPDREAFF. The DNA for the CDR3 is TGTGCCAGCAGCTCAACCCCGGACAGAGAAGCTTTCTTT.